Included here is one TCR beta chain sequence, with context. Its specific antigen is unknown. No much larger clone exists at a distance of one base, and base qualities are not known. This entry comes from a study of blood T cell repertoires in COVID-19 (dated by TCRdb to the early 2020s). For the wider study: The collaborator samples originated in the United States, Italy and Spain and spanned the acute and convalescent phases of COVID-19. The material from the prospective study consisted of cDNA or gDNA derived from T cells, B-cell-depleted T cells, or PBMCs. The dataset comprised deeply sampled blood TCRbeta repertoires from subjects exposed to, actively infected with, or recovered from COVID-19. The repertoires were released in a freely available public database intended as a resource for research on the immune response to SARS-CoV-2. The samples were drawn from the first 160 participants of the ongoing ImmuneRACE study and from 1,254 subjects provided by 6 global collaborators. The sample metadata nearly always contained a de-identified subject ID, COVID-19 status, age in years and sex. HLA class I and class II types, where available, came from metadata supplied by the sample provider rather than from assay-based typing. Overall study outcomes, separate from this receptor: The quantity of clinical and demographic metadata differed by source and by participant and was supplied without curation.

TCRbeta CDR3 regions were amplified from genomic DNA using the immunoSEQ Assay, a bias-controlled multiplex PCR. Per the original workflow: The number of nucleated cells in each sample was estimated from the amplification of reference gene primers within the assay. To quantify the absolute abundance of each unique TCRbeta CDR3 rearrangement, sequence reads were collapsed and filtered. Productive Simpson clonality was computed per sample as the square root of Simpson's diversity index over productive rearrangements. TCRdb took this table from immuneACCESS and kept in-frame rearrangements with V and J called. Such tables lack part of the clones; where checked against another copy, unresolved V genes explain under half of the gap, and the rest is unexplained. That table furnishes V, J and clone size, whereas the DNA furnished D and trimming. This sample has 100,000 to 150,000 clones in its table, and 75% to 90% of those were observed once. Clones ranked in the top ten supply 2% to 2.5% of the sample.

CDR1 and CDR2 are read off the germline V gene as MNHEY and SVGAGI. Germline trimming: 2 bases from V, 7 bases from J; junction bases outside gene matches: 8. The CDR3 runs 15 amino acids, cysteine and phenylalanine included. Only CDR3 DNA remains: 45 bases, in frame from the first base. Whole blood was collected in K2EDTA tubes by collaborating institutions according to the institutions' own protocols. For TCRbeta analysis, collaborator samples were shipped as frozen whole blood, as isolated PBMCs, or as DNA extracted from either sample type. Source material: peripheral blood. The V gene is TRBV6-5 and the J gene is TRBJ2-3; 8 central nucleotides agree with TRBD2. This TCR came from a man aged 50-59 years with active COVID-19. The DNA is as follows: TGTGCCAGCAGTTACCGCGGGGGGCGCGGAAATACGCAGTATTTT. Its protein reads: CASSYRGGRGNTQYF.